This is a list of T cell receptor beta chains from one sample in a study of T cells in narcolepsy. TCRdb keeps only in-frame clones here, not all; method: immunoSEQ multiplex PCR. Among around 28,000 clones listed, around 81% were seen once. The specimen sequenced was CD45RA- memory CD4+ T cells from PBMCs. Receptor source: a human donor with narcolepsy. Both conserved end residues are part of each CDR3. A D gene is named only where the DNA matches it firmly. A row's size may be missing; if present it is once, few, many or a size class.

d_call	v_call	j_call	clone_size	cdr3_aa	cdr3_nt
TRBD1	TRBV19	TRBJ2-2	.	CASSKTRRQGTTGELFF	TGTGCCAGTAGTAAAACCCGGCGACAGGGAACCACCGGGGAGCTGTTTTTT
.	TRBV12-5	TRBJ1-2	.	CASGLSKAINYGYTF	TGTGCTAGTGGTTTGTCTAAGGCGATAAACTATGGCTACACCTTC
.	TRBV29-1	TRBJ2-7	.	CSVEESRGGKQYF	TGCAGCGTTGAGGAATCCAGGGGGGGAAAGCAGTACTTC
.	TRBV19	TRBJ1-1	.	CASTGATNTEAFF	TGTGCCAGTACAGGTGCTACGAACACTGAAGCTTTCTTT
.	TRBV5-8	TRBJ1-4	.	CASSLEQGGPREKLFF	TGTGCCAGCAGCTTGGAACAGGGCGGCCCGCGTGAAAAACTGTTTTTT
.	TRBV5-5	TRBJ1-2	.	CASSSQEYYGYTF	TGTGCCAGCAGCTCACAGGAATATTATGGCTACACCTTC
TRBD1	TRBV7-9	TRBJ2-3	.	CASRQGRDRVTDTQYF	TGTGCCAGCAGACAAGGCCGGGACAGGGTGACAGATACGCAGTATTTT
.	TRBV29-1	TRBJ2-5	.	CSVGGTGETQYF	TGCAGCGTTGGAGGCACGGGGGAGACCCAGTACTTC
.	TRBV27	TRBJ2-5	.	CASSQVREETQYF	TGTGCCAGCAGCCAGGTGAGAGAGGAGACCCAGTACTTC
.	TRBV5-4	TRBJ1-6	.	CASSPGGGKTSPLHF	TGTGCCAGCAGCCCCGGCGGGGGAAAGACTTCACCCCTCCACTTT
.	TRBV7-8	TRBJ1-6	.	CASSLSEGSPLHF	TGTGCCAGCAGCTTGAGTGAGGGGTCACCCCTCCACTTT
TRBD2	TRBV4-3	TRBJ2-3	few	CASSQGTSGGADTQYF	TGCGCCAGCAGCCAAGGGACTAGCGGGGGGGCAGATACGCAGTATTTT
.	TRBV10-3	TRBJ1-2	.	CAISESDGTTYGYTF	TGTGCCATCAGTGAGTCAGACGGGACGACGTATGGCTACACCTTC
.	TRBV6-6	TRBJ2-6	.	CASSRPPSGANVLTF	TGTGCCAGCAGCCGGCCCCCCTCTGGGGCCAACGTCCTGACTTTC
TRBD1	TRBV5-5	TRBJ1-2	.	CASSLETTGYGYTF	TGTGCCAGCAGCTTGGAGACGACAGGGTATGGCTACACCTTC
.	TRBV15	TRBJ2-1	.	CATSRDRATVYNEQFF	TGTGCCACCAGCAGAGATAGAGCGACAGTCTACAATGAGCAGTTCTTC
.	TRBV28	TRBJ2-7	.	CASSTGRSAGEQYF	TGTGCCAGCAGTACGGGACGTTCGGCCGGCGAGCAGTACTTC
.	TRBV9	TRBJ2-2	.	CASSRNTGELFF	TGTGCCAGCAGCCGAAACACCGGGGAGCTGTTTTTT
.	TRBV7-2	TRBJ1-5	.	CASSFGGQNQPQHF	TGTGCCAGCAGCTTTGGAGGACAGAATCAGCCCCAGCATTTT
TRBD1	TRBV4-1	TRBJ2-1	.	CASSQDRIGTASNEQFF	TGCGCCAGCAGCCAAGACCGGATTGGGACAGCTAGCAATGAGCAGTTCTTC
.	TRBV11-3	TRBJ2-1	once	CASSLGTDPSYNEQFF	TGTGCCAGCAGCTTAGGGACAGACCCCTCCTACAATGAGCAGTTCTTC
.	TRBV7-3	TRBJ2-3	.	CASSRGGDTQYF	TGTGCCAGCAGCAGAGGGGGAGATACGCAGTATTTT
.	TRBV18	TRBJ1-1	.	CASSPTVNTEAFF	TGTGCCAGCTCACCAACAGTGAACACTGAAGCTTTCTTT
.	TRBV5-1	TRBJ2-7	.	CASSLEGIEQYF	TGCGCCAGCAGCTTGGAAGGTATCGAGCAGTACTTC
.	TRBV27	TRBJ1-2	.	CASSLQGSNYGYTF	TGTGCCAGCAGTCTACAGGGATCTAACTATGGCTACACCTTC
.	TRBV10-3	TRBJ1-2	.	CAISVVLGTNYGYTF	TGTGCCATCAGTGTCGTGCTGGGGACTAACTATGGCTACACCTTC
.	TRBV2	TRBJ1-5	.	CASSEQEPSNQPQHF	TGTGCCAGCAGTGAGCAGGAACCGAGCAATCAGCCCCAGCATTTT
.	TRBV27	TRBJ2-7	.	CASRAEQGRLNYEQYF	TGTGCCAGCCGAGCCGAACAGGGACGCCTTAACTACGAGCAGTACTTC
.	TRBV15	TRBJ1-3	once	CATSREGWWSSSGNTIYF	TGTGCCACCAGCAGAGAAGGCTGGTGGAGTAGCTCTGGAAACACCATATATTTT
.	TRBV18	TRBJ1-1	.	CASGKGGNTEAFF	TGTGCCAGCGGAAAGGGGGGGAACACTGAAGCTTTCTTT
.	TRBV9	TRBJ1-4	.	CASSVGGAGKLFF	TGTGCCAGCAGCGTAGGGGGGGCCGGAAAACTGTTTTTT
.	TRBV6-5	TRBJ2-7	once	CASSDRSVKIEQYF	TGTGCCAGCAGTGATCGTTCAGTCAAGATCGAGCAGTACTTC
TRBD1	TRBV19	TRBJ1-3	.	CASRQGQTIYF	TGTGCCAGTCGACAGGGACAAACCATATATTTT
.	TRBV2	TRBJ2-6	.	CATNRGRGAGANVLTF	TGTGCCACCAACCGGGGCAGGGGGGCTGGGGCCAACGTCCTGACTTTC
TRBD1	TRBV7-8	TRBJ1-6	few	CASGPEGQSNSPLHF	TGTGCCAGCGGCCCCGAGGGACAGTCTAATTCACCCCTCCACTTT
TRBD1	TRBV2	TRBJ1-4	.	CASRADRYNEKLFF	TGTGCCAGCAGGGCGGACAGGTATAATGAAAAACTGTTTTTT
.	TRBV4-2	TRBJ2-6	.	CASSQGFRSGANVLTF	TGTGCCAGCAGCCAAGGTTTCCGCTCTGGGGCCAACGTCCTGACTTTC
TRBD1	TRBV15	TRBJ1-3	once	CATSRDPRQGANAIYF	TGTGCCACCAGCAGAGATCCCCGACAGGGAGCAAACGCCATATATTTT
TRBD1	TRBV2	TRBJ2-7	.	CASSVDRGPYEQYF	TGTGCCAGCAGTGTGGACAGGGGGCCCTACGAGCAGTACTTC
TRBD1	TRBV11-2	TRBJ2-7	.	CASSPGGSSYEQYF	TGTGCCAGCAGCCCAGGGGGAAGCTCCTACGAGCAGTACTTC
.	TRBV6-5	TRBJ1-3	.	CASGPDSGNTIYF	TGTGCCAGCGGGCCGGACTCTGGAAACACCATATATTTT
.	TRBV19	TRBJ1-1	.	CASSITQGSEAFF	TGTGCCAGTAGTATTACGCAGGGGTCTGAAGCTTTCTTT
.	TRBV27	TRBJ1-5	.	CASSPPQGRQPQHF	TGTGCCAGCAGTCCACCACAGGGACGGCAGCCCCAGCATTTT
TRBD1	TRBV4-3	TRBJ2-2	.	CASSQGQGLAGELFF	TGCGCCAGCAGCCAAGGACAGGGCTTGGCCGGGGAGCTGTTTTTT